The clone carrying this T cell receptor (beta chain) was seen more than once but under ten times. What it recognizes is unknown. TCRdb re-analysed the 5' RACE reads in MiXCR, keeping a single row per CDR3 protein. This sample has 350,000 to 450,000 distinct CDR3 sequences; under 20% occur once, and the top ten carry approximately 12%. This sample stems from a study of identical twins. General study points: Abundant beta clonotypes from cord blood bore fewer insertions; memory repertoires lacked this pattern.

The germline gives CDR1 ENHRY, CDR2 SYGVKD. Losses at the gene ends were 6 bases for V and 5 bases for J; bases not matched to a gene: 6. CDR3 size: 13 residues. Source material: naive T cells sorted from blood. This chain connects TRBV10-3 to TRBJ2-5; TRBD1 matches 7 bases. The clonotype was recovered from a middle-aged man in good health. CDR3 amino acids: CAISVDRAETQYF. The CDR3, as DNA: TGTGCCATCAGCGTAGACAGGGCGGAGACCCAGTACTTC.